This T cell receptor beta chain was found in a study of T cells in Graves' hyperthyroidism and ophthalmopathy. The TCR beta CDR3 regions underwent amplification using RNA transcripts as the source. HTBI primers drove first-round RT-PCR of the TCR CDR3. One entry per CDR3 protein results from TCRdb running MiXCR on the multiplex PCR reads. The sample has 480,000 or so distinct CDR3 sequences; 40% to 50% are singletons. There are 14 residues in the CDR3. Trimming removed 10 bases from V and 4 bases from J; junction bases left unmatched: 3. CDR1 MDHEN and CDR2 SYDVKM come from the germline V gene. The rearrangement joins TRBV28 to TRBJ2-2; 13 positions match TRBD2. This TCR was sampled from an adult woman with Graves' disease, either hyperthyroidism or ophthalmopathy (not recorded which). The sequenced sample consisted of peripheral blood or thyroid tissue (not recorded which). The CDR3 protein is CATGLAGATGELFF. The CDR3 DNA is TGTGCCACCGGACTAGCGGGAGCCACCGGGGAGCTGTTTTTT.